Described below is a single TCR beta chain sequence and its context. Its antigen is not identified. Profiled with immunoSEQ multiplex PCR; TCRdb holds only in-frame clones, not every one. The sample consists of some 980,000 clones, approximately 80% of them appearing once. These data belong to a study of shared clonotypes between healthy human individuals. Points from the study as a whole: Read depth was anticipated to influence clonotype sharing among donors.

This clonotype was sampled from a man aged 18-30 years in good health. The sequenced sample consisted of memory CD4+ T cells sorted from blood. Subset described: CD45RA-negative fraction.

The CDR3 bases are TGCGCCAGCAGTGAGGAGGGCTCCTATAATTCACCCCTCCACTTT. Its protein is CASSEEGSYNSPLHF. This rearrangement joins TRBV10-1 to TRBJ1-6; D gene unclear. V was clipped by 2 bases and J by 0 bases, with 5 bases between them. This CDR3 spans 15 amino acids. Germline V gene sequence: CDR1 WNHNN, CDR2 SYGVQD (reference sequence).